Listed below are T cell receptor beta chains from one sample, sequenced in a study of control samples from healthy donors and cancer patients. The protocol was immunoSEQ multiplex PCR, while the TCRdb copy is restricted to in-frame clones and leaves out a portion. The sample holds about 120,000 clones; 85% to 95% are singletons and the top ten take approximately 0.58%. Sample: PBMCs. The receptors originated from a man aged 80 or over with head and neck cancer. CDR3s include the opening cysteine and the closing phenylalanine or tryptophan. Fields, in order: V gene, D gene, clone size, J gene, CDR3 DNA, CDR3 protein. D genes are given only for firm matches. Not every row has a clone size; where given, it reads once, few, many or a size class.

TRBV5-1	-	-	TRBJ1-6	TGCGCCAGCAGCCTCGTAGGGGGAAAAGGATCACCCCTCCACTTT	CASSLVGGKGSPLHF
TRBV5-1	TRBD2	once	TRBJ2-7	TGCGCCAGCAGCTTGGAGGCGGGGGGCCCCTACGAGCAGTACTTC	CASSLEAGGPYEQYF
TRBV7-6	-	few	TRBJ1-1	TGTGCCAGCAGCAAAAGACAGAACACTGAAGCTTTCTTT	CASSKRQNTEAFF
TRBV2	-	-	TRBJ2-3	TGTGCCAGCAGTGAACGAATCTTCACAGATACGCAGTATTTT	CASSERIFTDTQYF
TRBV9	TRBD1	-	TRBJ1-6	TGTGCCAGCAGCGTAGAACGGACAGGGAATTCACCCCTCCACTTT	CASSVERTGNSPLHF
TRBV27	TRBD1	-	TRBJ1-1	TGTGCCAGCAGTCACAGGGGTATGGGTGACACTGAAGCTTTCTTT	CASSHRGMGDTEAFF
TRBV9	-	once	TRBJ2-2	TGTGCCAGCAGCGTAGAGCCTCAGAACACCGGGGAGCTGTTTTTT	CASSVEPQNTGELFF
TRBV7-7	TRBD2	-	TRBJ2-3	TGTGCCAGCAGCGAGGGACTAGCGGGGATGCAGTATTTT	CASSEGLAGMQYF
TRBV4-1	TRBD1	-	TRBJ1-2	TGCGCCAGCAGCCTGGCGGGACAGGGGAACTATGGCTACACCTTC	CASSLAGQGNYGYTF
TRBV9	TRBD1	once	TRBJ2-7	TGTGCCAGCAGCTCCGGGGGACAGGGGGTCTACGAGCAGTACTTC	CASSSGGQGVYEQYF
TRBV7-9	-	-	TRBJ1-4	TGTGCCAGCAGCTTACAAAGGGGCTCTCCCCATGAAAAACTGTTTTTT	CASSLQRGSPHEKLFF
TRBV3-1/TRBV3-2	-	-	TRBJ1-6	TGTGCCAGCAGCCAAGATTGGGGCAGGGGTAATTCACCCCTCCACTTT	CASSQDWGRGNSPLHF
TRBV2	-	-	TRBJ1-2	TGTGCCAGCAGATCCCCCATCTTTGGTCGGGGCTACACCTTC	CASRSPIFGRGYTF
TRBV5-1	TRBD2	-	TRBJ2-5	TGCGCCAGCAGCCCGTTAGCGGGAGTGTCGGAGACCCAGTACTTC	CASSPLAGVSETQYF
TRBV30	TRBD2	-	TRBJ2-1	TGTGCCTGCCCAGCGGGGGGGATCAATGAGCAGTTCTTC	CACPAGGINEQFF
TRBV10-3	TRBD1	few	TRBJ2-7	TGTGCCATCAGGGATGGGACAGTTTCCTACGAGCAGTACTTC	CAIRDGTVSYEQYF
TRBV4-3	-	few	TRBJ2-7	TGCGCCAGCAGCCAAGTTCTTGTACAGCTAAACTACGAGCAGTACTTC	CASSQVLVQLNYEQYF
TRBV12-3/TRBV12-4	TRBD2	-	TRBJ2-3	TGTGCCAGCAGTCCTCTTAGCGGGGTTGTGTATTTT	CASSPLSGVVYF
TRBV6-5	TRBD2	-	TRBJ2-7	TGTGCCACGGAACTAGCGGGAGTAGTCGAGCAGTACTTC	CATELAGVVEQYF
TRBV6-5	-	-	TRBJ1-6	TGTGCCAGCCTCAGGGTTTCCTATAATTCACCCCTCCACTTT	CASLRVSYNSPLHF
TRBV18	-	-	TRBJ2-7	TGTGCCAGCTCAGGAAGTTACGAGCAGTACTTC	CASSGSYEQYF
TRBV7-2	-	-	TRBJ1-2	TGTGCCAGCAGCCAAGACTGGGGAGGCTACACCTTC	CASSQDWGGYTF
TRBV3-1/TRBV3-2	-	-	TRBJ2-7	TGTGCCAACCTCTACGAGCAGTACTTC	CANLYEQYF
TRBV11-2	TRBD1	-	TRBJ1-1	TGTGCCAGCAGCTTAAACAGGGGGAACACTGAAGCTTTCTTT	CASSLNRGNTEAFF
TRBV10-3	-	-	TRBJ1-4	TGTGCCATCAGCGCGGGAGAGTTTGAAAAACTGTTTTTT	CAISAGEFEKLFF
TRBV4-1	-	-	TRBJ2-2	TGCGCCAGCAGCCCCCGGGATCGGTCCGGGGAGCTGTTTTTT	CASSPRDRSGELFF
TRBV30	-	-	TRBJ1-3	TGTGCCTGGAGGGCCGGGGGTTACTCTGGAAACACCATATATTTT	CAWRAGGYSGNTIYF
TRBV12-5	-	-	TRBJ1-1	TGTGCTAGTGGTTTGGTAATCTCCGAGAACACTGAAGCTTTCTTT	CASGLVISENTEAFF
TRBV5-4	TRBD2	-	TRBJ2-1	TGTGCCAGCAGCCGGGCGCGGGAGGCATACAATGAGCAGTTCTTC	CASSRAREAYNEQFF
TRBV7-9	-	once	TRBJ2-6	TGTGCCAGCAGCTTTGACGTTTCTTACAGCTCTGGGGCCAACGTCCTGACTTTC	CASSFDVSYSSGANVLTF